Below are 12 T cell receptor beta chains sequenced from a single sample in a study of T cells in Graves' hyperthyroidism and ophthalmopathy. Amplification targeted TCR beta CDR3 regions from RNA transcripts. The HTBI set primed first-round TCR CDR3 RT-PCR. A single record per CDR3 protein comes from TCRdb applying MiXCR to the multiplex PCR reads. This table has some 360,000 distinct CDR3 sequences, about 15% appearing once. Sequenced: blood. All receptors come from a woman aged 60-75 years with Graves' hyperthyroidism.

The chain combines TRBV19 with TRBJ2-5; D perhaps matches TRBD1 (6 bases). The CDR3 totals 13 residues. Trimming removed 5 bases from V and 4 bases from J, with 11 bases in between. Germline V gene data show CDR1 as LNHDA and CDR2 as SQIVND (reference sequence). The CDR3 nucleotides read TGTGCCAGTAGTTTTCAGGGGATAGAGACCCAGTACTTC. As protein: CASSFQGIETQYF.

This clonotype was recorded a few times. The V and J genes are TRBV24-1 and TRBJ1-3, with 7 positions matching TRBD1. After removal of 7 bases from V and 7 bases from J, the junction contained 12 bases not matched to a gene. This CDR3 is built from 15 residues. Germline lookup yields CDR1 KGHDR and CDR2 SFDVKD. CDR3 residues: CATSPRTGGFNTIYF. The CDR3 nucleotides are TGTGCCACCAGCCCGCGGACAGGCGGGTTTAACACCATATATTTT.

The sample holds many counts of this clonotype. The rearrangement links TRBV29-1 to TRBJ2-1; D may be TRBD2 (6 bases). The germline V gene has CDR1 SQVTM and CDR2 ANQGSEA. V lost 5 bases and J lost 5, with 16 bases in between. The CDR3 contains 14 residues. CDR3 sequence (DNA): TGCAGCGTTCGTTTAAGCGGGCCTAACAATGAGCAGTTCTTC. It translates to CSVRLSGPNNEQFF.

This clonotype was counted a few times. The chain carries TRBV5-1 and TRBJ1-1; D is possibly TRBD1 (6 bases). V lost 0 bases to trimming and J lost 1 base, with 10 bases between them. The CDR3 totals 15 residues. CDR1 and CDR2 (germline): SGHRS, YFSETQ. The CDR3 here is CASSLGQAKNTEAFF. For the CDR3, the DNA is TGCGCCAGCAGCTTGGGACAGGCTAAGAACACTGAAGCTTTCTTT. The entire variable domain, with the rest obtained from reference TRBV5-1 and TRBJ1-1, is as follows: KAGVTQTPRYLIKTRGQQVTLSCSPISGHRSVSWYQQTPGQGLQFLFEYFSETQRNKGNFPGRFSGRQFSNSRSEMNVSTLELGDSALYLCASSLGQAKNTEAFFGQGTRLTVV.

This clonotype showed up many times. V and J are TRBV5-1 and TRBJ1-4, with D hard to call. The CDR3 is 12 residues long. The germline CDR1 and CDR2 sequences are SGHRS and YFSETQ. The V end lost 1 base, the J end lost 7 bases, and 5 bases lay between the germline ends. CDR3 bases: TGCGCCAGCAGCTTGAACAGTGAAAAACTGTTTTTT. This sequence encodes CASSLNSEKLFF.

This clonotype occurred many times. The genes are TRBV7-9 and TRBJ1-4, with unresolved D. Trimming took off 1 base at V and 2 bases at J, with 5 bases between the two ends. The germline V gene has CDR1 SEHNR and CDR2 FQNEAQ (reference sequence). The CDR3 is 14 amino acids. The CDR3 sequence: CASSLGTTNEKLFF. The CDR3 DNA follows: TGTGCCAGCAGCTTAGGAACTACTAATGAAAAACTGTTTTTT.

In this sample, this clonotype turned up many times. DNA of the CDR3: TGTGCCAGCAGCCCTGGGACAGGGGGTGTCGAGCAGTACTTC. Protein: CASSPGTGGVEQYF. V usage is TRBV7-2 and J usage is TRBJ2-7; TRBD1 agrees at 11 bases. Germline assignment: CDR1 SGHTA and CDR2 FQGNSA. The CDR3 spans 14 residues. V dropped 5 bases and J dropped 6; count of bases not matched to a gene: 6. The full variable domain, in which reference TRBV7-2 and TRBJ2-7 provide the parts outside the CDR3, is GAGVSQSPSNKVTEKGKDVELRCDPISGHTALYWYRQSLGQGLEFLIYFQGNSAPDKSGLPSDRFSAERTGGSVSTLTIQRTQQEDSAVYLCASSPGTGGVEQYFGPGTRLTVT.

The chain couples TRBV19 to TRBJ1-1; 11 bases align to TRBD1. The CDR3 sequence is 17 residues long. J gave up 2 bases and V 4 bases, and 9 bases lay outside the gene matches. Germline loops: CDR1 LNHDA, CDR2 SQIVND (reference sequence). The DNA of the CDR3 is TGTGCCAGTAGTAGGAGGACAGGGGGCTATAGAAACACTGAAGCTTTCTTT. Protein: CASSRRTGGYRNTEAFF.

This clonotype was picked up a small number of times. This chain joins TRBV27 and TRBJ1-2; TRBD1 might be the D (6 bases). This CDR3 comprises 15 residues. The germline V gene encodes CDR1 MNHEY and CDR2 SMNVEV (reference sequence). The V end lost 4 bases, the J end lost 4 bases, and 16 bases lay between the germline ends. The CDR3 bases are TGTGCCAGCAGTTCACATTCCCGGGACACCTATGGCTACACCTTC. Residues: CASSSHSRDTYGYTF.

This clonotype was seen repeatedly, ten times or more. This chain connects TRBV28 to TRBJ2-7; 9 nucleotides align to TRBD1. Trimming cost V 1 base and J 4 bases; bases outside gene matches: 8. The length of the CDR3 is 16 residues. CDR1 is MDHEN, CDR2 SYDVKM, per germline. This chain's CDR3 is CASSLSRTGVRYEQYF. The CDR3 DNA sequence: TGTGCCAGCAGTTTATCCCGGACAGGGGTAAGGTACGAGCAGTACTTC. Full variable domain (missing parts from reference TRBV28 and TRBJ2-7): DVKVTQSSRYLVKRTGEKVFLECVQDMDHENMFWYRQDPGLGLRLIYFSYDVKMKEKGDIPEGYSVSREKKERFSLILESASTNQTSMYLCASSLSRTGVRYEQYFGPGTRLTVT.

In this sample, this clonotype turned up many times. The CDR3 sequence is CASIGGTGYEQYF. CDR3 sequence (DNA): TGTGCCAGCATAGGCGGGACGGGCTACGAGCAGTACTTC. This chain connects TRBV28 to TRBJ2-7; possible D gene TRBD2, 6 bases. Between the trimmed V and J ends, which lost 7 bases and 3 bases, there was a span of 13 bases. The germline CDR1 and CDR2 sequences are MDHEN and SYDVKM. The CDR3 is 13 residues long.

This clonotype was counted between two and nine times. CDR3 sequence reads: CASSQGLFSGNTIYF. Here the CDR3 DNA reads TGCGCCAGCAGCCAGGGACTTTTCTCTGGAAACACCATATATTTT. The chain carries TRBV5-1 and TRBJ1-3, with D possibly TRBD1 on 5 matching bases. V shed 4 bases and J shed 0 bases, with 11 bases lying between them. CDR1 and CDR2 from the germline V gene are SGHRS and YFSETQ. This CDR3 comprises 15 residues.